Below are 27 T cell receptor beta chains sequenced from a single sample in a study of identical twins. From the 5' RACE reads, TCRdb called clonotypes with MiXCR, one entry per CDR3 protein. The sample contains hundreds of thousands of distinct CDR3 sequences, 9% to 15% of which appear only once. This sample was also put to use in a study of yellow fever vaccine responses in identical twins.

Sequencing used CD8+ T cells sorted from blood. The receptors shown here come from a woman under 30 in good health.

This clonotype was recorded at least ten times. J is TRBJ2-1 and V is TRBV7-9; no clear D gene. Trimming pared 8 bases from V and 9 bases from J, leaving 14 bases between. The germline CDR1 and CDR2 sequences are SEHNR and FQNEAQ (reference sequence). This CDR3 spans 12 amino acids. CDR3 protein: CASRPGTPEQFF. CDR3 nucleotides: TGTGCCAGCCGTCCCGGAACCCCTGAGCAGTTCTTC.

This chain connects TRBV7-9 to TRBJ1-1, with a weak D call TRBD1 (5 bases). CDR1 and CDR2 from the germline V gene are SEHNR and FQNEAQ (reference sequence). This CDR3 has 10 amino acids. Deletions cut 5 bases from V and 13 bases from J, with 11 bases between. CDR3: CASSRDLVFF. Here the CDR3 DNA reads TGTGCCAGCAGCAGGGACTTGGTTTTCTTT.

This clonotype was recorded many times. This chain links TRBV7-9 with TRBJ1-5; TRBD1 is a possible D gene (6 bases). CDR1 and CDR2 (germline): SEHNR, FQNEAQ (reference sequence). CDR3 size: 14 residues. The V and J ends lost 5 bases and 4 bases respectively, with 12 bases between them. The CDR3 here is CASSDTGINQPQHF. CDR3 nucleotide sequence: TGTGCCAGCAGCGATACAGGGATTAATCAGCCCCAGCATTTT. Drawing the rest from reference TRBV7-9 and TRBJ1-5, the complete variable domain is DTGVSQNPRHKITKRGQNVTFRCDPISEHNRLYWYRQTLGQGPEFLTYFQNEAQLEKSRLLSDRFSAERPKGSFSTLEIQRTEQGDSAMYLCASSDTGINQPQHFGDGTRLSIL.

The J gene is TRBJ2-3, the V gene TRBV27, with 8 bases identical to TRBD2. V lost 4 bases to trimming and J lost 2 bases; unmatched junction nucleotides: 8. The germline V gene has CDR1 MNHEY and CDR2 SMNVEV (reference sequence). The CDR3 is 16 residues long. In DNA form, the CDR3 reads TGTGCCAGCAGTTACGCGGGGACTAGGAACACAGATACGCAGTATTTT. Its protein product is CASSYAGTRNTDTQYF.

This clonotype was counted between two and nine times. The chain is built from TRBV4-1 and TRBJ2-1, with 9 positions matching TRBD2. Per the germline V gene, CDR1 is MGHRA and CDR2 is YSYEKL. Germline trimming cut 0 bases from V and 5 bases from J; bases unmatched to any gene: 5. This CDR3 has 16 residues. The CDR3 sequence: CASSQEAGLAHNEQFF. CDR3 bases: TGCGCCAGCAGCCAAGAAGCGGGACTAGCCCACAATGAGCAGTTCTTC.

A few counts support this clonotype. DNA for the CDR3: TGTGCCAGCAGCGTAGGCGGGAGCGTCTCCTACGAGCAGTACTTC. This encodes CASSVGGSVSYEQYF. V is TRBV9 and J is TRBJ2-7, with 7 bases lining up with TRBD2. This CDR3 spans 15 amino acids. Germline assignment: CDR1 SGDLS and CDR2 YYNGEE. J was trimmed by 0 bases and V by 0 bases; bases with no gene match: 3.

There are many counts of this clonotype. This chain connects TRBV24-1 to TRBJ2-5; D ambiguous. Trimming stripped 5 bases from V and 2 bases from J, with 11 bases between. CDR1 KGHDR and CDR2 SFDVKD come from the germline V gene. The CDR3 runs to 14 residues. The CDR3 loop is CATSGSDRQETQYF. The CDR3 nucleotides read TGTGCCACCAGTGGAAGTGATAGGCAAGAGACCCAGTACTTC.

This clonotype was counted many times. The chain combines TRBV5-8 with TRBJ1-1; tentatively, D is TRBD1 (5 bases). The ends were cut back, 5 bases at V and 1 base at J, with 9 bases in the middle. In germline, CDR1 is SGHTS, CDR2 YDEGEE. CDR3 length: 13 amino acids. CDR3 residues: CASSSRGNTEAFF. CDR3 coding DNA: TGTGCCAGCAGTTCGAGGGGGAACACTGAAGCTTTCTTT. Full variable domain (rest looked up from reference TRBV5-8 and TRBJ1-1): EAGVTQSPTHLIKTRGQQATLRCSPISGHTSVYWYQQALGLGLQFLLWYDEGEERNRGNFPPRFSGRQFPNYSSELNVNALELEDSALYLCASSSRGNTEAFFGQGTRLTVV.

V is TRBV3-1 and J is TRBJ2-1; perhaps TRBD2 as D (7 bases). CDR1 LGHDT and CDR2 YNNKEL come from the germline V gene (reference sequence). The CDR3 has 16 amino acids. The V end was cut by 0 bases, the J end by 6 bases, with 15 bases between. This CDR3 reads CASSQELGGPGNEQFF. DNA of the CDR3: TGTGCCAGCAGCCAAGAGTTGGGGGGGCCGGGCAATGAGCAGTTCTTC.

This clonotype was seen a handful of times. The conserved final phenylalanine or tryptophan is absent from the CDR3, which likely points to a read error. V is TRBV12-3 or TRBV12-4 and J is TRBJ2-5; 8 bases agree with TRBD1. This CDR3 contains 15 residues. Trimming took 3 bases from V and 5 from J; bases not matched to a gene: 8. This chain's CDR3 is CASSLWQGAGETQYL. Written as DNA, the CDR3 is TGTGCCAGCAGTTTGTGGCAGGGGGCCGGGGAGACCCAGTACCTC.

V and J are TRBV6-4 and TRBJ2-7, with D possibly matching TRBD2 (8 bases). Germline assignment: CDR1 MRHNA and CDR2 SNTAGT. The CDR3 runs 14 residues. The V end lost 3 bases, the J end lost 6 bases, and 15 bases lay between the germline ends. In DNA, the CDR3 is TGTGCCAGCAGTGAGGGACTAGGGGGCGGCGAGCAGTACTTC. Its protein product is CASSEGLGGGEQYF.

This clonotype showed up just a few times. V and J are TRBV12-3 or TRBV12-4 and TRBJ2-1, with 8 bases identical to TRBD2. V lost 8 bases and J lost 9; bases outside the gene matches: 12. CDR3 length: 14 residues. The chain's CDR3 is CASSGTSNSGEQFF. In DNA, the CDR3 is TGTGCCAGCTCCGGGACTAGTAATTCCGGTGAGCAGTTCTTC.

This clonotype has ten or more counts. The V and J genes are TRBV28 and TRBJ2-6, with unresolved D. The CDR3 has 19 residues. Germline V gene sequence: CDR1 MDHEN, CDR2 SYDVKM. V lost 4 bases, J lost 1 base, and 20 bases lay in between. The CDR3 region is CASSSNSQVLRSGANVLTF. The CDR3 DNA sequence: TGTGCCAGCAGTTCTAACTCGCAGGTATTAAGATCTGGGGCCAACGTCCTGACTTTC.

This clonotype showed up many times. The chain has TRBV3-1 and TRBJ2-2; TRBD1 aligns across 7 bases. Germline CDR1 reads LGHDT; CDR2 reads YNNKEL (reference sequence). The CDR3 is 15 amino acids. With V trimmed by 4 bases and J by 5 bases, 7 bases remained unmatched. CDR3 DNA sequence: TGTGCCAGCAGCCTAGAAGGGGGCTGGACCGGGGAGCTGTTTTTT. Its translation: CASSLEGGWTGELFF.

The rearrangement links TRBV12-3 or TRBV12-4 to TRBJ2-7, with D possibly being TRBD2 (6 bases). The CDR3 has 12 amino acids. V was shortened by 6 bases and J by 7 bases, with 13 bases between the two germline ends. In DNA form, the CDR3 reads TGTGCCAGCAGGATGGGAGGCTGGGAGCAGTACTTC. It yields the protein CASRMGGWEQYF.

This clonotype was detected only a few times. The rearrangement links TRBV7-2 to TRBJ2-7, with no clear D. The CDR3 contains 13 residues. Germline lookup yields CDR1 SGHTA and CDR2 FQGNSA. Trimming removed 0 bases from V and 5 bases from J, with 8 bases in between. The CDR3 region has the DNA TGTGCCAGCAGCTTAGCTTGGCTCCACGAGCAGTACGTC. It translates to CASSLAWLHEQYV.

This clonotype was counted only a few times. The genes are TRBV5-1 and TRBJ2-1, with 7 nucleotides matching TRBD1. The CDR3 consists of 14 residues. The trim removed 4 bases at V and 8 bases at J, leaving 9 bases unmatched. Germline CDR1 is SGHRS and CDR2 is YFSETQ. CDR3 DNA sequence: TGCGCCAGCAGCCAGGCGACAGGGTTGGATGAGCAGTTCTTC. Its protein is CASSQATGLDEQFF.

There are a few counts of this clonotype. The gene calls are TRBV7-7 and TRBJ2-1; D may match TRBD1 or TRBD2 (6 bases each). The length of the CDR3 is 16 residues. Germline V gene data show CDR1 as SSHAT and CDR2 as FNYEAQ (reference sequence). V was clipped by 1 base and J by 7 bases, with 17 bases between them. Here the CDR3 reads CASSLGVQGLSNEQFF. The CDR3 region has the DNA TGTGCCAGCAGCTTAGGGGTACAGGGACTTAGTAATGAGCAGTTCTTC.

The chain carries TRBV29-1 and TRBJ2-7, with 9 bases fitting TRBD2. Germline V CDR1 and CDR2: SQVTM, ANQGSEA. The CDR3 consists of 13 residues. V gave up 4 bases and J gave up 1 base; unmatched junction bases: 2. The DNA for the CDR3 is TGCAGCGTTGGGACTAGCGAGTCCTACGAGCAGTACTTC. As protein: CSVGTSESYEQYF.

This clonotype turned up a few times. This rearrangement joins TRBV27 to TRBJ2-3; 8 nucleotides match TRBD1. CDR1 is MNHEY, CDR2 SMNVEV, per germline (reference sequence). After removal of 2 bases from V and 7 bases from J, the junction contained 8 bases not matched to a gene. The CDR3 covers 15 residues. The CDR3 spells CASSLRGQGANTQYF. The CDR3 DNA sequence: TGTGCCAGCAGTTTACGTGGGCAGGGGGCGAATACGCAGTATTTT.

In this sample, this clonotype turned up a few times. The rearrangement links TRBV11-1 to TRBJ2-5, with TRBD2 matching over 13 bases. After removal of 4 bases from V and 1 base from J, the junction contained 9 bases not matched to a gene. The CDR3 length is 18 residues. The germline V gene has CDR1 SGHAT and CDR2 FQDESV (reference sequence). This CDR3 is CASSSTRTSGGLQETQYF. The DNA of the CDR3 is TGTGCCAGCAGCTCCACGCGGACTAGCGGGGGCCTCCAAGAGACCCAGTACTTC.

The table lists this clonotype with a few counts. This chain uses TRBV6-1 with TRBJ1-1; D gene uncertain. Germline V CDR1 and CDR2: MNHNS, SASEGT. Trimming took 6 bases from V and 2 from J, leaving 10 bases between them. CDR3 length: 13 residues. CDR3 nucleotide sequence: TGTGCCAGCAGACTAACACGAAACACTGAAGCTTTCTTT. It yields the protein CASRLTRNTEAFF.

The V and J genes are TRBV7-8 and TRBJ1-4; the D gene is possibly TRBD1 (5 bases). The CDR3 spans 15 residues. Per germline, CDR1 SGHVS and CDR2 FQNEAQ. V lost 5 bases and J lost 8, with 18 bases in between. CDR3 coding DNA: TGTGCCAGCAGCCCAATTGGGGGATTTGAAGAAAAACTGTTTTTT. It translates to CASSPIGGFEEKLFF. Full variable domain (rest looked up from reference TRBV7-8 and TRBJ1-4): GAGVSQSPRYKVAKRGQDVALRCDPISGHVSLFWYQQALGQGPEFLTYFQNEAQLDKSGLPSDRFFAERPEGSVSTLKIQRTQQEDSAVYLCASSPIGGFEEKLFFGSGTQLSVL.

The chain uses TRBV7-9 and TRBJ1-1; no clear D gene. Trimming left V 5 bases short and J 5 bases short, with 18 bases between. In germline, CDR1 is SEHNR, CDR2 FQNEAQ (reference sequence). There are 15 residues in the CDR3. The CDR3 DNA sequence: TGTGCCAGCAGCCCACCGGTTGGAGGGCGAACTGAAGCTTTCTTT. Translated: CASSPPVGGRTEAFF. The full variable domain, with the rest looked up from reference TRBV7-9 and TRBJ1-1, is DTGVSQNPRHKITKRGQNVTFRCDPISEHNRLYWYRQTLGQGPEFLTYFQNEAQLEKSRLLSDRFSAERPKGSFSTLEIQRTEQGDSAMYLCASSPPVGGRTEAFFGQGTRLTVV.

The V and J genes are TRBV29-1 and TRBJ2-5, with D perhaps being TRBD1 or TRBD2 (5 bases each). The CDR3 loop spans 12 amino acids. The V gene lost 7 bases and the J gene lost 7 bases, with 16 bases spanning the gap. Germline CDR1 reads SQVTM; CDR2 reads ANQGSEA. Here the CDR3 DNA reads TGCAGCGCTCCCCAAGGGGACGGGACCCAGTACTTC. Its translation: CSAPQGDGTQYF.

This clonotype has a handful of counts. V is TRBV3-1 and J is TRBJ1-5; D possibly corresponds to TRBD1 (5 bases). Between the trimmed V and J ends, which lost 0 bases and 0 bases, there was a span of 21 bases. The CDR3 has 20 residues. Germline V gene lookup returns CDR1 LGHDT and CDR2 YNNKEL (reference sequence). The CDR3 DNA reads TGTGCCAGCAGCCAAGATATGGGGGACCCTACCCTCTATAGCAATCAGCCCCAGCATTTT. It specifies CASSQDMGDPTLYSNQPQHF.

This clonotype showed up many times. This chain uses TRBV12-3 or TRBV12-4 with TRBJ1-2; D possibly corresponds to TRBD1 (5 bases). The CDR3 extends over 14 amino acids. Trimming left V 5 bases short and J 4 bases short, with 14 bases between. The CDR3, as DNA: TGTGCCAGCAGTATCCCCGGGGCCCCCTATGGCTACACCTTC. This gives the protein CASSIPGAPYGYTF.